This note documents a single T cell receptor beta chain sequence. V was clipped by 0 bases and J by 2 bases, with 8 bases between them. The germline V gene has CDR1 LNHNV and CDR2 YYDKDF (reference sequence). The CDR3 has 14 amino acids. The data were taken from a study of blood T cell repertoires in COVID-19. About the research overall: COVID-19 samples from acute and convalescent phases originated in the United States, Italy and Spain. From T cells, B-cell-depleted T cells, or PBMCs came the material, which was cDNA or gDNA.

In the study's own analysis: Amplification of reference gene primers provided the estimated nucleated cell counts. Data came from immunoSEQ multiplex PCR; TCRdb stores just in-frame clones and leaves some out. The V and J calls and clone size were taken over from that table, and D and trimming were inferred from the DNA. The profile shows about 140,000 clones, 80% to 85% of them singletons. The chain carries TRBV15 and TRBJ2-7; D ambiguous. This TCR came from a woman aged 55-75 years with acute or convalescent COVID-19. The sequenced sample consisted of peripheral blood. CDR3: CATSRDLGPYEQYF. The CDR3 coding sequence is TGTGCCACCAGCAGAGACCTAGGCCCCTACGAGCAGTACTTC.